This T cell receptor beta chain comes out of a study of CD8 T cells in ankylosing spondylitis. This clonotype showed up many times. What it binds is unknown. Each CDR3 protein is one row after TCRdb ran MiXCR on the 5' RACE reads. The data contain roughly 35,000 distinct CDR3 sequences, approximately 10% of them singletons. Findings and limits, study-wide: Clones linked to disease were reported to show significant enrichment in matched ankylosing spondylitis synovial fluid.

V lost 1 base to trimming and J lost 5 bases, with 11 bases between them. Germline-derived CDR1 and CDR2 are SGHVS and FQNEAQ. The CDR3 spans 14 residues. The chain joins TRBV7-8 to TRBJ2-5; D not certain. The sequencing input was synovial fluid, either unsorted or a sorted T cell fraction (not recorded which). The TCR originated in a male donor with ankylosing spondylitis. The CDR3 loop is CASSLDRLRETQYF. CDR3 DNA sequence: TGTGCCAGCAGCTTAGATAGGCTGCGGGAGACCCAGTACTTC.